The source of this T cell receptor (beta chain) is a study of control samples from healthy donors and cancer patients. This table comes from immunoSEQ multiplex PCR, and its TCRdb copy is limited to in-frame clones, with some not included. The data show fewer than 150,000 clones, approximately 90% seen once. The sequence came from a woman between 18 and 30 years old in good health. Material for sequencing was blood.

The CDR3 DNA follows: TGTGCCACCAGCGATTGGAACACTGAAGCTTTCTTT. Protein product: CATSDWNTEAFF. The chain is built from TRBV15 and TRBJ1-1; D ambiguous. The V and J ends lost 5 bases and 1 base respectively, with 5 bases between them. The CDR3 totals 12 residues. Germline V gene lookup returns CDR1 LNHNV and CDR2 YYDKDF (reference sequence).